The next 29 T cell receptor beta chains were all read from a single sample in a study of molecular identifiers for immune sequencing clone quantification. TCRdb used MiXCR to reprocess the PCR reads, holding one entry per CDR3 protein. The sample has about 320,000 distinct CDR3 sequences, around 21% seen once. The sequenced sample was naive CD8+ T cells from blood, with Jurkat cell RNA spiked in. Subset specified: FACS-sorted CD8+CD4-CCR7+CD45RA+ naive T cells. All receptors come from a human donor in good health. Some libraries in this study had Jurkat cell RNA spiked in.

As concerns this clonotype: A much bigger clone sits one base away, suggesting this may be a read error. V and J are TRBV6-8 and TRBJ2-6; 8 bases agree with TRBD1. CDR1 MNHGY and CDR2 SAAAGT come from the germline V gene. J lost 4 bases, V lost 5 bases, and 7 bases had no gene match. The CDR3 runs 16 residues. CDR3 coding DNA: TGTGCCAGCAGTGAAAACAGGGGGTCAGGGGCCAACGTCCTGACTTTC. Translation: CASSENRGSGANVLTF.

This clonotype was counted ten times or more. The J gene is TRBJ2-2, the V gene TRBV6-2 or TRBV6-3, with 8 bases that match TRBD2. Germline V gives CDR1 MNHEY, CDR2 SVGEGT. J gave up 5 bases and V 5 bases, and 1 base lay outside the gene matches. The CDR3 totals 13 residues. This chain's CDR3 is CASSTGGTGELFF. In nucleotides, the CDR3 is TGTGCCAGCAGTACGGGGGGGACCGGGGAGCTGTTTTTT.

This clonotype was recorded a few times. CDR3 protein: CASSHGLNTEAFF. CDR3 sequence (DNA): TGTGCCAGTAGTCATGGGTTGAACACTGAAGCTTTCTTT. The chain combines TRBV19 with TRBJ1-1; D gene ambiguous. Germline-derived CDR1 and CDR2 are LNHDA and SQIVND (reference sequence). Between the trimmed V and J ends, which lost 5 bases and 0 bases, there was a span of 7 bases. The CDR3 covers 13 residues.

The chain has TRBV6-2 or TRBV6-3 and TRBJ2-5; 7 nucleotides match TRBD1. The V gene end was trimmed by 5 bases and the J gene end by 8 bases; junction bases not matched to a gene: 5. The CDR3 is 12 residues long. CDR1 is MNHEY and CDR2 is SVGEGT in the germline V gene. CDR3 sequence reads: CASSGTVATQYF. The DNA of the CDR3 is TGTGCCAGCAGTGGGACAGTCGCCACCCAGTACTTC.

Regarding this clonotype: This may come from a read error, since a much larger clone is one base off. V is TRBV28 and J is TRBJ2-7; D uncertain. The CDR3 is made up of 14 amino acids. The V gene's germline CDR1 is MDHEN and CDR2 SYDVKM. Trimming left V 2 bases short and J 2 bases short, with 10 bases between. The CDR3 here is CASSLGQRPYEQYF. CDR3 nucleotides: TGTGCCAGCAGTTTAGGGCAACGACCCTACGAGCAGTACTTC. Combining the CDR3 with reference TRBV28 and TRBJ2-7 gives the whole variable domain DVKVTQSSRYLVKRTGEKVFLECVQDMDHENMFWYRQDPGLGLRLIYFSYDVKMKEKGDIPEGYSVSREKKERFSLILESASTNQTSMYLCASSLGQRPYEQYFGPGTRLTVT.

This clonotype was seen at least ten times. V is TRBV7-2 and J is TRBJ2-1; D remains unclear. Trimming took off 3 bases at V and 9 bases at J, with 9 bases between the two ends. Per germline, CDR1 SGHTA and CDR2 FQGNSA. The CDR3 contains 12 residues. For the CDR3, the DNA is TGTGCCAGCAGCTTTAGTAAGGTTGAGCAGTTCTTC. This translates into CASSFSKVEQFF.

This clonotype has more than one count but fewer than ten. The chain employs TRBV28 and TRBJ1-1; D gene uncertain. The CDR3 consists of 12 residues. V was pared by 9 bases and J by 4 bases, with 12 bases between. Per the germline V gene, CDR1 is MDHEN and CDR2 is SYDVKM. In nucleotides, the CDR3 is TGTGCCAGTGGCGAGGCAATCACTGAAGCTTTCTTT. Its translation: CASGEAITEAFF.

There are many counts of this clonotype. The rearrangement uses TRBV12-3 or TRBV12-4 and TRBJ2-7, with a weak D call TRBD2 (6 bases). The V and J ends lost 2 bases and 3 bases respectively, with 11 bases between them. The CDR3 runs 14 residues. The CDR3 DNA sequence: TGTGCCAGCAGTTTATTGGGGGGTAACTACGAGCAGTACTTC. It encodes CASSLLGGNYEQYF.

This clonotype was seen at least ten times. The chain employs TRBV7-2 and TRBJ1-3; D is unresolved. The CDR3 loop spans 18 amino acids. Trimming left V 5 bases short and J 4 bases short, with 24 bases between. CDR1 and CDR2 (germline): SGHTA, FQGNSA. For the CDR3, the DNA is TGTGCCAGCAGCGCGAAACTCTCCCGGGGTCGCTGGGGAAACACCATATATTTT. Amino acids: CASSAKLSRGRWGNTIYF. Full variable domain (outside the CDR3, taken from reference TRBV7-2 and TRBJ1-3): GAGVSQSPSNKVTEKGKDVELRCDPISGHTALYWYRQSLGQGLEFLIYFQGNSAPDKSGLPSDRFSAERTGGSVSTLTIQRTQQEDSAVYLCASSAKLSRGRWGNTIYFGEGSWLTVV.

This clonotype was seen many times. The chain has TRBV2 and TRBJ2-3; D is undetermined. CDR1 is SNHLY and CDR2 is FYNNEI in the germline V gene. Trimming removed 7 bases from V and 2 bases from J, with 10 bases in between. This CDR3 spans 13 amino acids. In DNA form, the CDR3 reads TGTGCCAGCACAGGCTTATCCACAGATACGCAGTATTTT. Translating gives CASTGLSTDTQYF.

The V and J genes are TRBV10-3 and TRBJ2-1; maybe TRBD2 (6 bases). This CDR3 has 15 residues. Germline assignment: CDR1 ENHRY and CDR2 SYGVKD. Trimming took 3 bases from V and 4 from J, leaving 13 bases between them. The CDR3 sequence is CAISDPREYYNEQFF. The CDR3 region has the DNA TGTGCCATCAGTGACCCCCGGGAGTATTACAATGAGCAGTTCTTC.

The CDR3 here is CAISDILDSSYEQYF. For the CDR3, the DNA is TGTGCCATCAGTGATATCCTGGACAGTTCCTACGAGCAGTACTTC. The chain joins TRBV10-3 to TRBJ2-7; D is perhaps TRBD1 (6 bases). In germline, CDR1 is ENHRY, CDR2 SYGVKD. The CDR3 totals 15 residues. Between the trimmed V and J ends, which lost 3 bases and 1 base, there was a span of 13 bases.

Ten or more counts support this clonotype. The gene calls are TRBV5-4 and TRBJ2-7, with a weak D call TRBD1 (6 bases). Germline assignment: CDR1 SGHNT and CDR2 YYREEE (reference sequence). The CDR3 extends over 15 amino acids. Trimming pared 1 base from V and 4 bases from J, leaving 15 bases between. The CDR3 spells CASSLSAGAEYEQYF. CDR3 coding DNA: TGTGCCAGCAGCTTGTCGGCAGGGGCGGAGTACGAGCAGTACTTC.

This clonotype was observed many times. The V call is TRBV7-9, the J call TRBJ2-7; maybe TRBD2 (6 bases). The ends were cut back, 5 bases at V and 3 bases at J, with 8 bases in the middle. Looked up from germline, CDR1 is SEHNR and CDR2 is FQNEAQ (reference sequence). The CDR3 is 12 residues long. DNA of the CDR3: TGTGCCAGCAGCCAGACTAGCTACGAGCAGTACTTC. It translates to CASSQTSYEQYF.

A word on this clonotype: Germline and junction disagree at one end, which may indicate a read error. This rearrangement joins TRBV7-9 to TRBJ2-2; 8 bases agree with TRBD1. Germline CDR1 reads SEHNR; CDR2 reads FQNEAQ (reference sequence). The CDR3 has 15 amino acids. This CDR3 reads CASPPRTGNAGELFF. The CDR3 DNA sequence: TGTGCCAGCCCCCCCCGGACAGGGAACGCCGGGGAGCTGTTTTTT. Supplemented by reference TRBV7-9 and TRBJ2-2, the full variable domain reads DTGVSQNPRHKITKRGQNVTFRCDPISEHNRLYWYRQTLGQGPEFLTYFQNEAQLEKSRLLSDRFSAERPKGSFSTLEIQRTEQGDSAMYLCASPPRTGNAGELFFGEGSRLTVL.

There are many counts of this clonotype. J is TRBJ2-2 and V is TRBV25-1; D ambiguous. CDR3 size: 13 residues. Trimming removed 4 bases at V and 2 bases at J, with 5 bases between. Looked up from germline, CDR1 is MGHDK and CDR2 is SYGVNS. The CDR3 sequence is CASSAENTGELFF. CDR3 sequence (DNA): TGTGCCAGCAGTGCTGAAAACACCGGGGAGCTGTTTTTT.

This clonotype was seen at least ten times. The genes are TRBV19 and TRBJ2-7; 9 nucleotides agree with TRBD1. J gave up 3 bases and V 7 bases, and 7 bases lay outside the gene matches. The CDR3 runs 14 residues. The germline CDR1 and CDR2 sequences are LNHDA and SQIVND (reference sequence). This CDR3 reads CASMGTGNNYEQYF. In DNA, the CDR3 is TGTGCCAGTATGGGGACAGGGAATAACTACGAGCAGTACTTC.

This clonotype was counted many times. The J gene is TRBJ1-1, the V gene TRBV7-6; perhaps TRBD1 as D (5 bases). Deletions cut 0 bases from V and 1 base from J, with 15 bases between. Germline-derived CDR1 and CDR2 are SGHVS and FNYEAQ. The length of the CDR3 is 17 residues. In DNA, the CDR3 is TGTGCCAGCAGCTTAGCGCCCAGGAGTCAGGGGAACACTGAAGCTTTCTTT. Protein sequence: CASSLAPRSQGNTEAFF.

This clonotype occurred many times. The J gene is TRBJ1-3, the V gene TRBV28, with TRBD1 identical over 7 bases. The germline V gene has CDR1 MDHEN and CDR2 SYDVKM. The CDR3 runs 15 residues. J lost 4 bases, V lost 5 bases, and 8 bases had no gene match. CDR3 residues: CASSPRDSRGNTIYF. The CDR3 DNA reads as TGTGCCAGCAGTCCCCGGGACAGTCGAGGAAACACCATATATTTT.

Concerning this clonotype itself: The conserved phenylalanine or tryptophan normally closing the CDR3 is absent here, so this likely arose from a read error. The CDR3 nucleotides read TGTGCCAGCAGTTTACGGCGGGAGTGGACAGATACGCAGTATTTA. Encoded protein: CASSLRREWTDTQYL. This chain links TRBV28 with TRBJ2-3; 7 bases match TRBD2. The V segment lost 2 bases and the J segment 3 bases; nucleotides outside the gene matches: 5. Germline V gene data show CDR1 as MDHEN and CDR2 as SYDVKM. This CDR3 is 15 amino acids long.

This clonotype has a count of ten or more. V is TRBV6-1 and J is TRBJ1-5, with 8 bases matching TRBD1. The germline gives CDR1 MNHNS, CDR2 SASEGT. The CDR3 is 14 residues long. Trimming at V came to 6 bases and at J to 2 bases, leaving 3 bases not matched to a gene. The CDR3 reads CASRDRVGNQPQHF. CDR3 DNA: TGTGCCAGCAGGGACAGGGTAGGCAATCAGCCCCAGCATTTT.

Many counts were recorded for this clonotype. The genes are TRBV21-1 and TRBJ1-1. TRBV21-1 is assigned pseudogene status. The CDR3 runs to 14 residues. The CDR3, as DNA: TGTGCCAGCAGACACAACGGCCTGAGCGCTGAAGCTTTCTTT. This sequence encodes CASRHNGLSAEAFF.

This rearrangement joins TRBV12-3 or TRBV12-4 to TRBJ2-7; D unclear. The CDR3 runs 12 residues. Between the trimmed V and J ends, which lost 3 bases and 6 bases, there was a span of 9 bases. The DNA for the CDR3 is TGTGCCAGCAGTTTTGCCTTGGTCGAGCAGTACTTC. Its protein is CASSFALVEQYF.

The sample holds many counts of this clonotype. CDR3 sequence: CAWSVQGLTYEQYF. The DNA for the CDR3 is TGTGCCTGGAGTGTACAGGGCCTCACCTACGAGCAGTACTTC. The chain couples TRBV30 to TRBJ2-7, with a tentative D call TRBD1 (6 bases). Trimming shortened V by 0 bases and J by 2 bases, and 11 bases separated the two germline ends. Germline CDR1 is GTSNPN and CDR2 is SVGIG (reference sequence). The CDR3 totals 14 residues.

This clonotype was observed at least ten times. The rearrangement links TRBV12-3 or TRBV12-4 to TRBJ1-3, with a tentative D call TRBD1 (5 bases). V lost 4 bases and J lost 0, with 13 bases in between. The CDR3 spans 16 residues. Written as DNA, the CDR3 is TGTGCCAGCAGTTCACCGGGACCGATCTCTGGAAACACCATATATTTT. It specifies CASSSPGPISGNTIYF.

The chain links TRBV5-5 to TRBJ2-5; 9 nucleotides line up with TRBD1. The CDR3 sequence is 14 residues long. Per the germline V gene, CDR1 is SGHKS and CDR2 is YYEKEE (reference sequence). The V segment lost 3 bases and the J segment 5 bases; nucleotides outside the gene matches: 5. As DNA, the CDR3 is TGTGCCAGCAGCTGGACAGGGGTCGCCGAGACCCAGTACTTC. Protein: CASSWTGVAETQYF.

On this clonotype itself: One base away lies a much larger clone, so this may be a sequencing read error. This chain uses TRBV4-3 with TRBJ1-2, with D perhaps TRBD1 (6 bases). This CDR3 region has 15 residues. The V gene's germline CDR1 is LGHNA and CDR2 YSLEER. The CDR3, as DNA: TGCGCCAGCAGCCAAGGGTCTCCAGGGGTCTATGGCTACGCCTTC. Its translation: CASSQGSPGVYGYAF.

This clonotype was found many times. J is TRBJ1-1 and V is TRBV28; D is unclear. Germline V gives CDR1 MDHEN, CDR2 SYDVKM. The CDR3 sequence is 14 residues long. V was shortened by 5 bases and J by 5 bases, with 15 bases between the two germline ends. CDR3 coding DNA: TGTGCCAGCAGTGCGCACAAGGCTGTGACTGAAGCTTTCTTT. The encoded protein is CASSAHKAVTEAFF.

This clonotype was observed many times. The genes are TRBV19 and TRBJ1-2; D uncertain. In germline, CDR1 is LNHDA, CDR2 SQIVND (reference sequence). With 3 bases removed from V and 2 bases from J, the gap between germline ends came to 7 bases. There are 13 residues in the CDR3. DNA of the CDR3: TGTGCCAGTAGTATGGCAGGAAACTATGGCTACACCTTC. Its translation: CASSMAGNYGYTF.